This TCR beta chain was captured by sequencing in a study of human T cells and chemical hapten exposure. Points from the study as a whole: With regard to DPC sensitization, TCRs above 1 in 1000 frequency did not change. The count of PT1 expanded TCRs correlated positively with patch test score. Against controls, expanded TCRs gave rise to significantly more large CDR3 similarity clusters.

About this clonotype itself: Its cognate antigen is unknown.

Individual cDNA molecules (in the library) carried attached unique molecular identifiers. TCRdb analysed the RACE reads with MiXCR anew, one entry per CDR3 protein. The table has around 57,000 distinct CDR3 sequences, about 10% seen once. This CDR3 has 15 residues. Time point noted: patch test 1, 2 weeks after DPC sensitization. Treatment given: therapeutic diphenylcyclopropenone sensitization with weekly scalp DPC. Extraction of total RNA was performed on unfractionated whole blood. This TCR was sampled from a woman between 35 and 50 years old with alopecia areata. Some clones in this sample may be carry-over from other donors' samples. The rearrangement links TRBV12-2 to TRBJ1-1. TRBV12-2 is a recognized pseudogene. The sequencing used whole blood, collected in connection with sensitization to the hapten diphenylcyclopropenone (DPC). The CDR3 region is CASRLAGVENTEAFF. The CDR3, as DNA: TGTGCAAGTCGCTTAGCGGGAGTCGAAAACACTGAAGCTTTCTTT.